A selection of T cell receptor beta chains follows, all from one sample in a study of CD4+ T cells in melanoma. The table came from immunoSEQ multiplex PCR; TCRdb's copy has only in-frame clones and leaves some out. The sample holds over 130,000 clones; around 90% are singletons and the top ten take about 1.5%. The source is a human donor with melanoma. Both conserved end residues are part of each CDR3. Each record gives: V gene, J gene, clone size, D gene, CDR3 DNA, CDR3 protein. D genes are given only for firm matches. The size entry is marked missing in some rows and otherwise reads once, few, many or a size class.

v_call: TRBV6-6
j_call: TRBJ2-3
clone_size: NA
d_call: NA
cdr3_nt: TGTGCCAGCAGGGACCGGGCAAAAACAGATACGCAGTATTTT
cdr3_aa: CASRDRAKTDTQYF

v_call: TRBV4-2
j_call: TRBJ2-7
clone_size: NA
d_call: TRBD2
cdr3_nt: TGTGCCAGCAGCCAGGGACTAGCGGGGGGACTCTACGAGCAGTACTTC
cdr3_aa: CASSQGLAGGLYEQYF

v_call: TRBV6-1
j_call: TRBJ1-5
clone_size: NA
d_call: TRBD1
cdr3_nt: TGTGCCAGCAGTGAAAAGACCATGTGGACAGGGACCAATCAGCCCCAGCATTTT
cdr3_aa: CASSEKTMWTGTNQPQHF

v_call: TRBV2
j_call: TRBJ2-7
clone_size: NA
d_call: NA
cdr3_nt: TGTGCCAGCTCCTATCAGGGTGTTTCCTACGAGCAGTACTTC
cdr3_aa: CASSYQGVSYEQYF

v_call: TRBV30
j_call: TRBJ2-7
clone_size: NA
d_call: NA
cdr3_nt: TGTGCCTGGGCCCTGGCGGGGGCGAGTAACGGGTACTTC
cdr3_aa: CAWALAGASNGYF

v_call: TRBV5-1
j_call: TRBJ1-1
clone_size: few
d_call: TRBD1
cdr3_nt: TGCGCCAGCAGCCCCGGGACAGCGAACACTGAAGCTTTCTTT
cdr3_aa: CASSPGTANTEAFF

v_call: TRBV7-8
j_call: TRBJ1-4
clone_size: NA
d_call: TRBD1
cdr3_nt: TGTGCCAGCAGCTTCAGGACAGGGCGAGAAAAACTGTTTTTT
cdr3_aa: CASSFRTGREKLFF

v_call: TRBV11-2
j_call: TRBJ2-2
clone_size: NA
d_call: TRBD1
cdr3_nt: TGTGCCAGCAGCTTTGGGACAGGGAACACCGGGGAGCTGTTTTTT
cdr3_aa: CASSFGTGNTGELFF

v_call: TRBV29-1
j_call: TRBJ2-4
clone_size: NA
d_call: TRBD1
cdr3_nt: TGCAGCGCTCCTGGACAGGGGTCAAACATTCAGTACTTC
cdr3_aa: CSAPGQGSNIQYF

v_call: TRBV7-9
j_call: TRBJ1-1
clone_size: NA
d_call: NA
cdr3_nt: TGTGCCAGCAGCTTAGTCGGGGGGGGCAACACTGAAGCTTTCTTT
cdr3_aa: CASSLVGGGNTEAFF

v_call: TRBV29-1
j_call: TRBJ1-2
clone_size: NA
d_call: NA
cdr3_nt: TGCAGCGTTGAAAACTTTGGCTACACCTTC
cdr3_aa: CSVENFGYTF